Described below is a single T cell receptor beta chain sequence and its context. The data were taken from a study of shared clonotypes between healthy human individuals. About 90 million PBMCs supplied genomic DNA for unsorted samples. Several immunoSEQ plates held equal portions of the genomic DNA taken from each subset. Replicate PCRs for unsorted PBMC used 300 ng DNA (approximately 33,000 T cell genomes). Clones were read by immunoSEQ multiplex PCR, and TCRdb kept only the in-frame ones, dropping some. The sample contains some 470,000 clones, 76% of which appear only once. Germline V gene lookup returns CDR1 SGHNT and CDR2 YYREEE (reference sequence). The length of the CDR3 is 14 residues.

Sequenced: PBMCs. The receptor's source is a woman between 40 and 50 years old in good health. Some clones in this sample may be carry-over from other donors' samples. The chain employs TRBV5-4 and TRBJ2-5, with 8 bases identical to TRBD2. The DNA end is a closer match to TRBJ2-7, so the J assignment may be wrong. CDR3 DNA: TGTGCCAGCAGCTGGCGGGGGGCCGTCGACGAGCAGTACTTC. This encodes CASSWRGAVDEQYF.